This T cell receptor (beta chain) is from a study of radiotherapy plus CTLA-4 blockade in lung cancer. Background on the study: Among patients, about 20% showed objective responses, and about 30% had disease control.

CDR1 and CDR2 from the germline V gene are LGHNA and YNFKEQ. This CDR3 contains 18 residues. V was pared by 4 bases and J by 5 bases, with 16 bases of the junction left unmatched. Measured with immunoSEQ multiplex PCR; TCRdb has only the in-frame clones, and not every one. The sample carries roughly 130,000 clones, over 80% recorded once. The chain carries TRBV4-2 and TRBJ2-2; 7 nucleotides line up with TRBD2. The origin of this receptor is a human donor with non-small cell lung cancer that progressed on radiotherapy plus ipilimumab. The source material was peripheral blood, sampled from a patient treated with radiotherapy plus ipilimumab. The CDR3: CASSRERLAGVGTGELFF. CDR3 DNA: TGTGCCAGCAGCCGAGAAAGATTGGCGGGAGTGGGAACCGGGGAGCTGTTTTTT.